This T cell receptor (beta chain) appears in the sequencing data of a study of blood T cell repertoires in COVID-19. Sequencing used immunoSEQ multiplex PCR; TCRdb keeps in-frame clones, though not all of them. Here the sample spans hundreds of thousands of clones, 80% to 90% being singletons. Germline values: CDR1 SQVTM, CDR2 ANQGSEA. Trimming pared 6 bases from V and 5 bases from J, leaving 13 bases between. The CDR3 spans 12 residues. The chain uses TRBV29-1 and TRBJ1-1; D is ambiguous. The sequenced sample was peripheral blood. The clonotype comes from an older man with acute or convalescent COVID-19. For the CDR3, the DNA is TGCAGCGTCGTTGGACTTGGGACTGAAGCTTTCTTT. Protein product: CSVVGLGTEAFF.